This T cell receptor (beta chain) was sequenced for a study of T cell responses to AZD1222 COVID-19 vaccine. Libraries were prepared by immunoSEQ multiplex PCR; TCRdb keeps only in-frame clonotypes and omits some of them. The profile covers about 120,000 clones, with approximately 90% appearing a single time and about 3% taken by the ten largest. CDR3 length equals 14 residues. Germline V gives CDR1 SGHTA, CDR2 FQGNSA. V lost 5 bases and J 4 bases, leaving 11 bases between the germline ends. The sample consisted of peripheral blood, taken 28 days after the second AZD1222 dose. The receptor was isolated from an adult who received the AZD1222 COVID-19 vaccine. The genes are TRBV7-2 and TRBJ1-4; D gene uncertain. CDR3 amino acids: CASSLRERNEKLFF. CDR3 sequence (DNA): TGTGCCAGCAGCCTTCGGGAGCGTAATGAAAAACTGTTTTTT.